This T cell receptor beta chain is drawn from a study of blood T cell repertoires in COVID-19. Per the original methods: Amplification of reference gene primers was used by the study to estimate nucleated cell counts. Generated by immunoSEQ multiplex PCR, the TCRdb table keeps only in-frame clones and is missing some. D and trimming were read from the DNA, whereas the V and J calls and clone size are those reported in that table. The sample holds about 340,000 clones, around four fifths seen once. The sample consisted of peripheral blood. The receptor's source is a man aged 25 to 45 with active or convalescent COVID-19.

The CDR3 nucleotides read TGTGCCAGCAGTTCCTCCGGACTAGACCGTCCAGATACGCAGTATTTT. This gives the protein CASSSSGLDRPDTQYF. This chain links TRBV28 with TRBJ2-3; TRBD2 matches at 7 bases. V lost 4 bases to trimming and J lost 4 bases; unmatched junction nucleotides: 11. CDR3 length equals 16 residues. Germline loops: CDR1 MDHEN, CDR2 SYDVKM.